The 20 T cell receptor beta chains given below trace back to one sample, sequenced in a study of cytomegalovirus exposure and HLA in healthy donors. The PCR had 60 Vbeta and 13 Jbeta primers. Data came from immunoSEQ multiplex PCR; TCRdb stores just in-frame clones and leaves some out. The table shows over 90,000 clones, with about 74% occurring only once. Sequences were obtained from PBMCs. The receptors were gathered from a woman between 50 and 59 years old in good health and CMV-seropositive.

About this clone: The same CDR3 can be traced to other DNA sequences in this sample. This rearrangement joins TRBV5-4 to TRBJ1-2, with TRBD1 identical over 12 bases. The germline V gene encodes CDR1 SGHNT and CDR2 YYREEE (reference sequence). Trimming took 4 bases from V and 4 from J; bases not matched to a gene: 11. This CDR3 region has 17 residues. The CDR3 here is CASSPEGQGARGYGYTF. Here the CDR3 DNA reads TGTGCCAGCAGCCCGGAGGGACAGGGGGCGAGAGGCTATGGCTACACCTTC.

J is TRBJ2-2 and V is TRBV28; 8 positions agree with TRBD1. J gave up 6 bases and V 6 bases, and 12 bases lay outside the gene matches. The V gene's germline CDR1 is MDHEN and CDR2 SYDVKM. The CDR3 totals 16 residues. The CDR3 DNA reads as TGTGCCAGCAGCTCCTCGCGACAGGGGAGAGCCGGGGAGCTGTTTTTT. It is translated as CASSSSRQGRAGELFF.

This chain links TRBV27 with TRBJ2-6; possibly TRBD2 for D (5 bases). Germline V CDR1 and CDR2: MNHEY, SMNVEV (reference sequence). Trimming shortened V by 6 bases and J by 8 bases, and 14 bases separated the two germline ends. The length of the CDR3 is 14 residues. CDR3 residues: CASREITGTNVLTF. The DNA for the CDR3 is TGTGCCAGCAGAGAGATCACGGGGACCAACGTCCTGACTTTC.

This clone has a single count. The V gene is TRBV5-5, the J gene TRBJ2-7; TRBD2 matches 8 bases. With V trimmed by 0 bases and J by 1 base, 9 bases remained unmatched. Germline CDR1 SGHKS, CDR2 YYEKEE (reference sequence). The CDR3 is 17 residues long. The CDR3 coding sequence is TGTGCCAGCAGCTTGGCGGAGGGAACGGGGGGGTCCTACGAGCAGTACTTC. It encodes CASSLAEGTGGSYEQYF.

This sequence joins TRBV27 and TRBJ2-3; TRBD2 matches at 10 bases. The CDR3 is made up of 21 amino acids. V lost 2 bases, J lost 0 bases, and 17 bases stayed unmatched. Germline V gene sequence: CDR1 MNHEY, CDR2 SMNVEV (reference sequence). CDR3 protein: CASSLRGVLAGVGRSTDTQYF. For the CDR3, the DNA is TGTGCCAGCAGTTTACGTGGGGTGCTAGCGGGAGTTGGGAGGAGCACAGATACGCAGTATTTT.

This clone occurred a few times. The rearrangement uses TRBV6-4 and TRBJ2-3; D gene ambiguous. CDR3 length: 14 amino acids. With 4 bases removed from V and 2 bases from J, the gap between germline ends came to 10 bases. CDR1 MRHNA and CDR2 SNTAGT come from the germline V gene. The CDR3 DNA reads TGTGCCAGCAGTGTCTCGGGCTTCACAGATACGCAGTATTTT. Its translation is CASSVSGFTDTQYF.

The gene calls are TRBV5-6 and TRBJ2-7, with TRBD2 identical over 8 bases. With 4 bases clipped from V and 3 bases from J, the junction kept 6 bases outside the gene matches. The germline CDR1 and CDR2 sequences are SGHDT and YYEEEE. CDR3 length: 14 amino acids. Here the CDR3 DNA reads TGTGCCAGCAGCAGCACTAGCGGCTTCTACGAGCAGTACTTC. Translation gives CASSSTSGFYEQYF.

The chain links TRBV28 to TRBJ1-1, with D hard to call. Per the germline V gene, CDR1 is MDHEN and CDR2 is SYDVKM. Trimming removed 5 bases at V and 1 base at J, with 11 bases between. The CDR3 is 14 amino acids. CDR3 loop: CASSPRGANTEAFF. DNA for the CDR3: TGTGCCAGCAGTCCCCGCGGTGCGAACACTGAAGCTTTCTTT.

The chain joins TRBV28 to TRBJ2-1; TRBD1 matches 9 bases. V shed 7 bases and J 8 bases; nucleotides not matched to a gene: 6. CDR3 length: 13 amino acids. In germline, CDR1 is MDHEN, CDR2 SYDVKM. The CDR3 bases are TGTGCCAGCACCCGACAGGGGGTACATGAGCAGTTCTTC. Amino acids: CASTRQGVHEQFF.

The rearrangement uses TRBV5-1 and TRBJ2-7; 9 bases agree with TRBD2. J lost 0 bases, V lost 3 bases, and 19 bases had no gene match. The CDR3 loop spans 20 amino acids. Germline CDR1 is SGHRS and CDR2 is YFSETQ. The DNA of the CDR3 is TGCGCCAGCAGCTGGGGGCCGGGACTAGCCGAACGCCCAAGCTCCTACGAGCAGTACTTC. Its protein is CASSWGPGLAERPSSYEQYF. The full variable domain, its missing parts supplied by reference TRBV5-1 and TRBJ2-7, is KAGVTQTPRYLIKTRGQQVTLSCSPISGHRSVSWYQQTPGQGLQFLFEYFSETQRNKGNFPGRFSGRQFSNSRSEMNVSTLELGDSALYLCASSWGPGLAERPSSYEQYFGPGTRLTVT.

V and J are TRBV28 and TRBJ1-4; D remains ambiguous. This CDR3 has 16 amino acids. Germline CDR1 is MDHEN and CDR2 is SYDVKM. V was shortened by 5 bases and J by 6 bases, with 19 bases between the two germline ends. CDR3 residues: CASSPLLPEGDEKLFF. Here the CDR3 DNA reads TGTGCCAGCAGTCCACTCCTCCCGGAGGGAGATGAAAAACTGTTTTTT.

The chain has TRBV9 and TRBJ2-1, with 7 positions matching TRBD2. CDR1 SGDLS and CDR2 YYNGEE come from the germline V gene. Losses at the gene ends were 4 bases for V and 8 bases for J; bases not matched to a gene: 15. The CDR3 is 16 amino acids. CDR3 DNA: TGTGCCAGCAGCCTCGGGTGGGGCGGGAGAATAGATGAGCAGTTCTTC. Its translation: CASSLGWGGRIDEQFF.

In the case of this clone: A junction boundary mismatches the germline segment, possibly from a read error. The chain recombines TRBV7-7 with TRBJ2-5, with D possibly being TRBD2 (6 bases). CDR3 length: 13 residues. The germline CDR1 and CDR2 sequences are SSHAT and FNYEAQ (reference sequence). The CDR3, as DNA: TGTGCTAGCAGCTTCAGCCGGGGGGAGACCCAGTACTTC. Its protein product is CASSFSRGETQYF. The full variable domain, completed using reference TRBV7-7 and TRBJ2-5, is GAGVSQSPRYKVTKRGQDVTLRCDPISSHATLYWYQQALGQGPEFLTYFNYEAQPDKSGLPSDRFSAERPEGSISTLTIQRTEQRDSAMYRCASSFSRGETQYFGPGTRLLVL.

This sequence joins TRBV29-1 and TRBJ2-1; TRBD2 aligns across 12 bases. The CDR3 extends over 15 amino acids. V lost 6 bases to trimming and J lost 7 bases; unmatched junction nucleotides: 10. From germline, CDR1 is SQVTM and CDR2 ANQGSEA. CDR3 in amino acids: CSVVGGLAGGNEQFF. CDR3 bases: TGCAGCGTAGTCGGGGGGCTAGCGGGAGGGAATGAGCAGTTCTTC.

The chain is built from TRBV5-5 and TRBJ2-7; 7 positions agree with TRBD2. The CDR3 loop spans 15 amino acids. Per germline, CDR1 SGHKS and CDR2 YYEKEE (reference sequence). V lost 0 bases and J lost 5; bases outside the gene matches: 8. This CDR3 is CASSLVGGSSHEQYF. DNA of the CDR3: TGTGCCAGCAGCTTGGTTGGCGGGAGTTCCCACGAGCAGTACTTC.

CDR3 region: CASSRLPGQGGEKLFF. The CDR3 region has the DNA TGTGCCAGCAGTAGACTGCCGGGACAGGGAGGAGAAAAACTGTTTTTT. The rearrangement uses TRBV27 and TRBJ1-4; 9 nucleotides align to TRBD1. This CDR3 contains 16 residues. Germline V gene lookup returns CDR1 MNHEY and CDR2 SMNVEV (reference sequence). With 5 bases clipped from V and 8 bases from J, the junction kept 12 bases outside the gene matches.

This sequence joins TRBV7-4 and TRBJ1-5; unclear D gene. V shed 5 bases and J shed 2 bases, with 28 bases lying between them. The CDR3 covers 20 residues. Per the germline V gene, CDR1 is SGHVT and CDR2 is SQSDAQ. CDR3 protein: CASSKNSGGLKRSGNQPQHF. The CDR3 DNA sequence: TGTGCCAGCAGCAAAAATAGCGGCGGATTAAAAAGGAGTGGCAATCAGCCCCAGCATTTT.

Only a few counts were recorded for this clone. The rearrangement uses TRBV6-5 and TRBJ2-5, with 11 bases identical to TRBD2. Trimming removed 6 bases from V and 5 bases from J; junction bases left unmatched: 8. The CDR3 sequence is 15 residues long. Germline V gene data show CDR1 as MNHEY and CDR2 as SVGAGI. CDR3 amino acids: CASRLAGATRETQYF. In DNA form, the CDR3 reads TGTGCCAGCAGACTAGCGGGAGCCACTCGCGAGACCCAGTACTTC.

The CDR3 loop reads CASSLSASGVGFKNIQYF. For the CDR3, the DNA is TGTGCCAGCAGCTTGTCGGCTAGCGGGGTGGGTTTTAAAAACATTCAGTACTTC. The rearrangement links TRBV13 to TRBJ2-4, with TRBD2 matching over 9 bases. The CDR3 runs 18 residues. Per the germline V gene, CDR1 is PRHDT and CDR2 is FYEKMQ (reference sequence). V dropped 3 bases and J dropped 4; count of bases not matched to a gene: 13.

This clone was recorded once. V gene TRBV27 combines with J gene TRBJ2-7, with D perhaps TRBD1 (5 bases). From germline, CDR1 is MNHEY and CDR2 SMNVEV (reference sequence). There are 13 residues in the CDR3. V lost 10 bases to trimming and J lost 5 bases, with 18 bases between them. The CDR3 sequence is CANYPQVGDEQYF. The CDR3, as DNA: TGTGCCAACTATCCCCAGGTAGGGGACGAGCAGTACTTC.